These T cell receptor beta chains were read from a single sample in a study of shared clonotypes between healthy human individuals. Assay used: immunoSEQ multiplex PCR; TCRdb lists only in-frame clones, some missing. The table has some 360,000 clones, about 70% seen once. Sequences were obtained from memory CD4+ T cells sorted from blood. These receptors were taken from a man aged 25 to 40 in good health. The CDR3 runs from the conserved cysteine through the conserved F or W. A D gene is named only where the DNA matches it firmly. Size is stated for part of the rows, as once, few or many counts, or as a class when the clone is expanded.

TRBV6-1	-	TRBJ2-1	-	CASLQGPSYNEQFF	TGTGCCAGCTTACAGGGCCCTTCCTACAATGAGCAGTTCTTC
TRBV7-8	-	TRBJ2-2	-	CASSPGSANTGELFF	TGTGCCAGCAGCCCCGGGAGTGCGAACACCGGGGAGCTGTTTTTT
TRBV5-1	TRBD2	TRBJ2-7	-	CASSRKYGEGEQYF	TGCGCCAGCAGCCGTAAATACGGGGAGGGCGAGCAGTACTTC
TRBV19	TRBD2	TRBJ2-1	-	CATQGSGLAGGVFGEQFF	TGTGCCACCCAAGGGTCCGGACTAGCGGGGGGGGTGTTTGGTGAGCAGTTCTTC
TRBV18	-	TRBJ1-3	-	CASSPTVFGNTIYF	TGTGCCAGCTCACCGACAGTTTTTGGAAACACCATATATTTT
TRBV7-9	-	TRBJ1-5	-	CASSLDLQPQHF	TGTGCCAGCAGCTTGGACCTTCAGCCCCAGCATTTT
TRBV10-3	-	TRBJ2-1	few	CAIRVGRSYNEQFF	TGTGCCATCAGAGTGGGTCGCTCCTACAATGAGCAGTTCTTC
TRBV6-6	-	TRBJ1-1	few	CASTSRDLLRDTEAFF	TGTGCCAGCACCTCCCGGGATCTACTAAGGGACACTGAAGCTTTCTTT
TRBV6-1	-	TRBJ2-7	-	CASKTSGGVSYEQYF	TGTGCCAGCAAAACATCTGGGGGAGTCTCCTACGAGCAGTACTTC
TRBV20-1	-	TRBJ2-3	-	CSARVADTQYF	TGCAGTGCTAGAGTAGCAGATACGCAGTATTTT
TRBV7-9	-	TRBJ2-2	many	CASSSGGQMNTGELFF	TGTGCCAGCAGCTCAGGAGGACAGATGAACACCGGGGAGCTGTTTTTT
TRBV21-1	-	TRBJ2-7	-	CASTARGLAIEQYF	TGTGCCAGCACCGCACGTGGACTAGCGATTGAGCAGTACTTC
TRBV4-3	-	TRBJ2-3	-	CASSQESSTDTQYF	TGCGCCAGCAGCCAAGAGTCGAGCACAGATACGCAGTATTTT
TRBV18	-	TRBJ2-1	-	CASSPQGRTYNEQFF	TGTGCCAGCTCACCACAGGGTAGGACTTACAATGAGCAGTTCTTC
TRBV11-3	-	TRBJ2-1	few	CASSVTRAEQFF	TGTGCCAGCAGCGTGACCCGGGCTGAGCAGTTCTTC
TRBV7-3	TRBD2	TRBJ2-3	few	CASSKREGDTQYF	TGTGCCAGCAGCAAGCGGGAGGGGGATACGCAGTATTTT
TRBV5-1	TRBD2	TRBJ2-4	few	CASSPHVGTSGRGDIQYF	TGCGCCAGCAGCCCACACGTCGGGACTAGCGGGAGGGGAGACATTCAGTACTTC
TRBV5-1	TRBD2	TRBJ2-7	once	CASSLLAGSSYEQYF	TGCGCCAGCAGCTTGCTAGCGGGAAGTTCCTACGAGCAGTACTTC
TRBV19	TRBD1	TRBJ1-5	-	CASGGQGGQPQHF	TGTGCCAGTGGAGGACAGGGTGGTCAGCCCCAGCATTTT
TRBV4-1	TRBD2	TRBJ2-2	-	CASSQAVAGGPFGELFF	TGCGCCAGCAGCCAAGCCGTAGCGGGAGGGCCTTTCGGGGAGCTGTTTTTT
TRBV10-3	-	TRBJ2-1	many	CAISELQGMDEQFF	TGTGCCATCAGTGAGCTCCAGGGGATGGATGAGCAGTTCTTC
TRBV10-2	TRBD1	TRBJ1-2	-	CASSEVLDRGSDTF	TGCGCCAGCAGTGAGGTGCTGGACAGGGGGTCAGACACCTTC
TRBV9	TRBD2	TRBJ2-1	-	CASSVVGSGGNEQFF	TGTGCCAGCAGCGTAGTTGGTAGCGGGGGCAATGAGCAGTTCTTC
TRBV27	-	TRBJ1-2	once	CASRRLTDSNYGYTF	TGTGCCAGCAGACGACTGACAGACTCTAACTATGGCTACACCTTC
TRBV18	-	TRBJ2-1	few	CASSPTVTYNEQFF	TGTGCCAGCTCACCGACGGTAACCTACAATGAGCAGTTCTTC
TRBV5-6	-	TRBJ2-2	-	CASSFGFGAETPGELFF	TGTGCCAGCAGCTTCGGGTTCGGGGCCGAAACTCCCGGGGAGCTGTTTTTT
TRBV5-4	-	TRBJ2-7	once	CASSFSGNTYEQYF	TGTGCCAGCAGCTTTAGCGGAAATACCTACGAGCAGTACTTC
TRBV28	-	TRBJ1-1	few	CASSLVRGTEAFF	TGTGCCAGCAGTTTAGTACGGGGCACTGAAGCTTTCTTT
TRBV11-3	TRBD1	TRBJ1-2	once	CASSPRDRADYGYTF	TGTGCCAGCAGCCCCCGGGACAGGGCTGACTATGGCTACACCTTC
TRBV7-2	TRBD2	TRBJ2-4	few	CASSAFISGMSIQYF	TGTGCCAGCAGCGCCTTTATTAGCGGGATGAGCATTCAGTACTTC
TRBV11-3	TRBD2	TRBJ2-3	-	CASSPSGGTDTQYF	TGTGCCAGCAGCCCTAGCGGGGGCACAGATACGCAGTATTTT
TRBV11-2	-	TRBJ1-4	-	CASRPGARGEKLFF	TGTGCCAGCAGACCGGGGGCAAGGGGTGAAAAACTGTTTTTT
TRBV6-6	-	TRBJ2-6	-	CASSFGVSGANVLTF	TGTGCCAGCAGCTTTGGGGTCTCTGGGGCCAACGTCCTGACTTTC
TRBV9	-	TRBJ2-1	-	CASSVDGLSSYNEQFF	TGTGCCAGCAGCGTCGACGGACTGAGCTCCTACAATGAGCAGTTCTTC
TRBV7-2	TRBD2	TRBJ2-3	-	CASSFTTIAGKADTQYF	TGTGCCAGCAGCTTCACGACCATAGCGGGGAAGGCAGATACGCAGTATTTT
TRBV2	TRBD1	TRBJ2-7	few	CASSKDTRGQSGEQYF	TGTGCCAGCAGCAAAGACACCAGGGGGCAATCAGGCGAGCAGTACTTC
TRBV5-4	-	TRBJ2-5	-	CASSRGQEETQYF	TGTGCCAGCTCCCGGGGGCAGGAAGAGACCCAGTACTTC
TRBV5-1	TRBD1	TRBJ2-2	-	CASSPGQGMTGELFF	TGCGCCAGCAGCCCCGGACAGGGTATGACCGGGGAGCTGTTTTTT
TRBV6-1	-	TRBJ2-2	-	CASSRLGGTGELFF	TGTGCCAGCAGCCGCCTTGGGGGGACCGGGGAGCTGTTTTTT
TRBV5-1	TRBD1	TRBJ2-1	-	CASSRDRGVDEQFF	TGCGCCAGCAGCAGGGACAGGGGCGTGGATGAGCAGTTCTTC
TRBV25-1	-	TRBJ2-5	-	CASSESPDRETQYF	TGTGCCAGCAGTGAATCGCCAGATAGAGAAACCCAGTACTTC
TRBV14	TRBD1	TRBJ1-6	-	CASSLRQGRDSPLHF	TGTGCCAGCAGCTTGCGACAGGGGAGAGATTCACCCCTCCACTTT
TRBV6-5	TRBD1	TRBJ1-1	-	CASSYSSRDRVYLAFF	TGTGCCAGCAGTTACTCGAGCCGGGACAGGGTGTATTTAGCTTTCTTT
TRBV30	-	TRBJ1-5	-	CAWRDSGRLNQPQHF	TGTGCCTGGAGGGACAGTGGTCGGCTCAATCAGCCCCAGCATTTT
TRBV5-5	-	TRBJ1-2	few	CASSLYRTNYGYTF	TGTGCCAGCAGCTTGTACAGAACTAACTATGGCTACACCTTC
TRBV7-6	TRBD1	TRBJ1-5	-	CASSPGTGISNQPQHF	TGTGCCAGCAGCCCCGGGACAGGGATAAGCAATCAGCCCCAGCATTTT
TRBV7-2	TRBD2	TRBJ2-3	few	CASSPRLAGVGDTQYF	TGTGCCAGCAGCCCCCGACTAGCGGGAGTGGGCGATACGCAGTATTTT
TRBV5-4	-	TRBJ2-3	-	CASSLNEDTQYF	TGTGCCAGCAGCTTGAATGAGGATACGCAGTATTTT
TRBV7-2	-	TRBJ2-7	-	CASSSPGRLEF	TGCGCCAGCAGCTCTCCGGGACGGTTAGAGTTC
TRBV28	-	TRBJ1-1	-	CASSSLTGEAFF	TGTGCCAGCAGTTCTCTTACGGGTGAAGCTTTCTTT
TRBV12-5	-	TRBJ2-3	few	CASGLSERDTQYF	TGTGCTAGTGGTTTGAGTGAAAGAGATACGCAGTATTTT
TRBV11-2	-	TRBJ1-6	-	CASSLGGRTTSPLHF	TGTGCCAGCAGCTTAGGTGGGAGGACGACGTCCCCCCTCCACTTT